This T cell receptor beta chain was profiled in a study of blood T cell repertoires in COVID-19. The method was immunoSEQ multiplex PCR; TCRdb's version includes in-frame clones alone and lacks a portion of them. This table holds approximately 270,000 clones, 70% to 90% found once. The V and J ends lost 7 bases and 3 bases respectively, with 16 bases between them. The CDR3 extends over 15 amino acids. Germline CDR1 reads MNHEY; CDR2 reads SMNVEV (reference sequence). Individuals drawn from 20 to 30 US areas were about 18 to 95 years old. This clone was seen only once. This clonotype was sampled from a woman aged 25 to 39 who had recovered from COVID-19. The sample consisted of PBMCs or T cells enriched from blood (not recorded which). The genes are TRBV27 and TRBJ1-5; D remains unclear. The CDR3 nucleotides are TGTGCCAGCAAGCTTTCCCGAGACATCAATCAGCCCCAGCATTTT. Protein: CASKLSRDINQPQHF.